This T cell receptor (beta chain) was profiled in a study of monozygotic twins with inflammatory bowel disease. CDR1 and CDR2 from the germline V gene are MNHEY and SMNVEV (reference sequence). The CDR3 covers 15 residues. Approximately 3.5 ug of total RNA went into each TCR library. TCRdb reanalyzed the 5' RACE reads and collapses them to one entry per CDR3 protein, without DNA. The table lists 330,000 or so distinct CDR3 sequences. With respect to this clonotype: Antigen specificity is unknown.

Study observations and caveats: Subtypes among T cells remained indistinguishable.

Sequencing was carried out using blood. The chain uses TRBV27 and TRBJ1-1; TCRdb proposes TRBD1, but this gene call is untestable without DNA. The source of this sequence is a human donor with ulcerative colitis or Crohn's disease, or a healthy co-twin of an affected twin (not recorded which). The CDR3 loop reads CASRSIPAGATEAFF.